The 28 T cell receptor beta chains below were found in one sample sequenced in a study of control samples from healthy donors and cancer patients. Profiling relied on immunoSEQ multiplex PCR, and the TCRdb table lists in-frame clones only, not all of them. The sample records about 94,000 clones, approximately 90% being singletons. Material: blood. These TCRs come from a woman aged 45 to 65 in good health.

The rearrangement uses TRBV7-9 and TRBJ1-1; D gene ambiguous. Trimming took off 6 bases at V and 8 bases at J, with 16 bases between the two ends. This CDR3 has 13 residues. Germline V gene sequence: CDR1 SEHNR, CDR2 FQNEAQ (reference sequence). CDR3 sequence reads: CASSPISLGEAFF. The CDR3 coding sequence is TGTGCCAGCAGTCCTATTTCTCTGGGCGAAGCTTTCTTT.

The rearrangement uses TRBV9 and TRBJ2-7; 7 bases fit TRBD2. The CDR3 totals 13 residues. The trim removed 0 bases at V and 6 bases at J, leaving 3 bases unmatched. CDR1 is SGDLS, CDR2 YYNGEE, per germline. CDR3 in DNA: TGTGCCAGCAGCGTAGGGGGGGGGACCGAGCAGTACTTC. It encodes CASSVGGGTEQYF.

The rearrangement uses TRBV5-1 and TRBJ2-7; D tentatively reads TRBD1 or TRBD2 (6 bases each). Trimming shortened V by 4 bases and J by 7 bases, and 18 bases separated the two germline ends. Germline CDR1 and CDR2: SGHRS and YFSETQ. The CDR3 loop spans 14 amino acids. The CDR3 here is CASSAGGDEKEQYF. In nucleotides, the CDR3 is TGCGCCAGCAGCGCCGGGGGCGACGAGAAGGAGCAGTACTTC.

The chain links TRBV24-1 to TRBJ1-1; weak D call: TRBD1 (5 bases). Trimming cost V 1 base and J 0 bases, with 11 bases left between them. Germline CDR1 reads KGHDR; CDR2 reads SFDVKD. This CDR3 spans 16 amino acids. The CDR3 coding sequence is TGTGCCACCAGTGATTTAGGGGCGGGGGTGAACACTGAAGCTTTCTTT. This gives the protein CATSDLGAGVNTEAFF.

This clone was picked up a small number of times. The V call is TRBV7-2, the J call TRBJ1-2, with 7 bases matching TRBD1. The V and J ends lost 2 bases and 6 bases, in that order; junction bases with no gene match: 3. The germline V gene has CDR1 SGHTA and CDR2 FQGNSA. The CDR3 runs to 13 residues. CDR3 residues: CASSLLQGNGYTF. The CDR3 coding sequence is TGTGCCAGCAGCTTACTACAGGGGAATGGCTACACCTTC.

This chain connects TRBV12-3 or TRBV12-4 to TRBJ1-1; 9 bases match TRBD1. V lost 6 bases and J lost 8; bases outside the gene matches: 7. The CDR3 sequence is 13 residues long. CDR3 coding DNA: TGTGCCAGCAGACGAAACGGACAGGGGGAAGCTTTCTTT. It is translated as CASRRNGQGEAFF.

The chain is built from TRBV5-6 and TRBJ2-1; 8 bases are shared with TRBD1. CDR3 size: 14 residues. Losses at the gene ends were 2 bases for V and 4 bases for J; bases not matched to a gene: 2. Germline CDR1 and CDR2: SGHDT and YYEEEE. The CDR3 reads CASSFRDRYNEQFF. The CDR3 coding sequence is TGTGCCAGCAGCTTCCGGGACAGGTACAATGAGCAGTTCTTC.

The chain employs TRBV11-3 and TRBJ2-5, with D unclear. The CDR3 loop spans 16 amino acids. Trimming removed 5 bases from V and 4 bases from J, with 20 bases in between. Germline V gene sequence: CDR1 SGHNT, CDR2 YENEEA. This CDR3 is CASSTTFGRIGETQYF. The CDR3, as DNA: TGTGCCAGCAGCACAACTTTCGGCAGGATAGGAGAGACCCAGTACTTC.

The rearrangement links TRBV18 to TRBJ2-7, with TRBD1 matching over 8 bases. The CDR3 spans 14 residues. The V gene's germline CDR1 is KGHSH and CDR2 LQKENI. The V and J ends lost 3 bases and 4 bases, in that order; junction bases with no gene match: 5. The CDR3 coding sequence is TGTGCCAGCTCACCCCAGGGGGCACAATACGAGCAGTACTTC. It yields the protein CASSPQGAQYEQYF. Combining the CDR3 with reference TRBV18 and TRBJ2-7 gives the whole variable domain NAGVMQNPRHLVRRRGQEARLRCSPMKGHSHVYWYRQLPEEGLKFMVYLQKENIIDESGMPKERFSAEFPKEGPSILRIQQVVRGDSAAYFCASSPQGAQYEQYFGPGTRLTVT.

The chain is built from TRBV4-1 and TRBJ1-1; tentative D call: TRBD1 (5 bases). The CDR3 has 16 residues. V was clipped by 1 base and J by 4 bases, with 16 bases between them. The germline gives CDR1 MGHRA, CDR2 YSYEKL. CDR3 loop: CASSQAWGGRVTEAFF. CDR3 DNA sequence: TGCGCCAGCAGCCAAGCATGGGGGGGGAGGGTCACTGAAGCTTTCTTT.

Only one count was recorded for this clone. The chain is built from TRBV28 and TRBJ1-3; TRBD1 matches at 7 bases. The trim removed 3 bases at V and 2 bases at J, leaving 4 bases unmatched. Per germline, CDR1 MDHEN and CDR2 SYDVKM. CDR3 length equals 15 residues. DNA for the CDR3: TGTGCCAGCAGTTTGAGACAGGGACCTGGAAACACCATATATTTT. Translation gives CASSLRQGPGNTIYF.

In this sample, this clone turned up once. The CDR3 reads CASSLPNTEAFF. The CDR3 region has the DNA TGCGCCAGCAGCTTGCCGAACACTGAAGCTTTCTTT. The chain joins TRBV5-1 to TRBJ1-1; D unresolved. CDR1 and CDR2 from the germline V gene are SGHRS and YFSETQ. V lost 1 base, J lost 1 base, and 2 bases lay in between. CDR3 size: 12 residues.

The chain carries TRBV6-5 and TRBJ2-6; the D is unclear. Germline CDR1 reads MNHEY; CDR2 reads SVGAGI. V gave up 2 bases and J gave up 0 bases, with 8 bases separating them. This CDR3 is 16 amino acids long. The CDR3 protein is CASSYGVISGANVLTF. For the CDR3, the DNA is TGTGCCAGCAGTTACGGGGTGATCTCTGGGGCCAACGTCCTGACTTTC.

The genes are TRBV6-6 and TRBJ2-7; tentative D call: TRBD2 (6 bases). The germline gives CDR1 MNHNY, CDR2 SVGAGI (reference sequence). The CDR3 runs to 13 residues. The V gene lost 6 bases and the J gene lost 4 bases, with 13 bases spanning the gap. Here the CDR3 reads CASRSGPGYEQYF. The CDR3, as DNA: TGTGCCAGCAGGAGCGGGCCTGGATACGAGCAGTACTTC.

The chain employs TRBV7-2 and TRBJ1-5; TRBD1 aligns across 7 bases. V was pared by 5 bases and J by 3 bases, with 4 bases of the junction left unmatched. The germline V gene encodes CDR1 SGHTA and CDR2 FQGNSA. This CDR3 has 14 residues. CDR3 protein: CASSLDRTNQPQHF. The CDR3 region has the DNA TGTGCCAGCAGCCTGGACAGGACCAATCAGCCCCAGCATTTT.

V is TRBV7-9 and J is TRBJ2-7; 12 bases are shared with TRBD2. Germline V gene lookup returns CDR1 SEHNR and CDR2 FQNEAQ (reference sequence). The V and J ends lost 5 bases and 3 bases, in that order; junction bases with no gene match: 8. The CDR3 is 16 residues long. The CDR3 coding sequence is TGTGCCAGCAGCCCAAGACTAGCGGGAGATATCTACGAGCAGTACTTC. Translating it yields CASSPRLAGDIYEQYF.

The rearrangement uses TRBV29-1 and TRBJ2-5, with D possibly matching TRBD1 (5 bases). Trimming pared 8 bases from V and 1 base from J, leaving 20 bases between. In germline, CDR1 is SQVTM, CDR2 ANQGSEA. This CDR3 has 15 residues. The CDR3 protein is CSSWAGRRGQETQYF. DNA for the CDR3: TGCAGCTCCTGGGCAGGTAGAAGGGGCCAAGAGACCCAGTACTTC.

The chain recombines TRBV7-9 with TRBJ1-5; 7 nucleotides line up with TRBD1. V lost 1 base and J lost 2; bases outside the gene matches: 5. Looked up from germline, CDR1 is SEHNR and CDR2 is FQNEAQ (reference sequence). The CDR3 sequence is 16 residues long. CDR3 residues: CASSLEGGSGNQPQHF. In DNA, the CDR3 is TGTGCCAGCAGCTTAGAAGGGGGCTCGGGCAATCAGCCCCAGCATTTT.

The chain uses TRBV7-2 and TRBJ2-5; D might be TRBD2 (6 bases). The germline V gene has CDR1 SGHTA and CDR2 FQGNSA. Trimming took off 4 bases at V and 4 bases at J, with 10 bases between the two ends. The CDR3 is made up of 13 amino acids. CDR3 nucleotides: TGTGCCAGCAGCTATACTAGCCCAGAGACCCAGTACTTC. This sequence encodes CASSYTSPETQYF.

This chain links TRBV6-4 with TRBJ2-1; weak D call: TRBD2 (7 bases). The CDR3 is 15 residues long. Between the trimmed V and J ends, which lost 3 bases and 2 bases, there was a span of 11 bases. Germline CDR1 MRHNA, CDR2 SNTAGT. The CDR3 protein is CASSDYGGPYNEQFF. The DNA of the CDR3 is TGTGCCAGCAGTGATTACGGGGGGCCCTACAATGAGCAGTTCTTC.

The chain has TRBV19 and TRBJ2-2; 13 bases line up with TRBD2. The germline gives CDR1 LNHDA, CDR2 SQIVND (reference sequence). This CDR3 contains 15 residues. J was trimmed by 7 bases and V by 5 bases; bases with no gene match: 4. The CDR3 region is CASSRLAGGIGELFF. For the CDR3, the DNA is TGTGCCAGTAGTCGACTAGCGGGAGGCATCGGGGAGCTGTTTTTT. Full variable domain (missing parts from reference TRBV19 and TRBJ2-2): DGGITQSPKYLFRKEGQNVTLSCEQNLNHDAMYWYRQDPGQGLRLIYYSQIVNDFQKGDIAEGYSVSREKKESFPLTVTSAQKNPTAFYLCASSRLAGGIGELFFGEGSRLTVL.

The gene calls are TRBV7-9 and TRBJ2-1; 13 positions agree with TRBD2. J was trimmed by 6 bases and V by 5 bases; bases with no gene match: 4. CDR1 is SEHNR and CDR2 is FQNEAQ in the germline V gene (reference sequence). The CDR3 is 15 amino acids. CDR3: CASSRTSGGFNEQFF. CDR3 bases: TGTGCCAGCAGCCGGACTAGCGGGGGATTCAATGAGCAGTTCTTC.

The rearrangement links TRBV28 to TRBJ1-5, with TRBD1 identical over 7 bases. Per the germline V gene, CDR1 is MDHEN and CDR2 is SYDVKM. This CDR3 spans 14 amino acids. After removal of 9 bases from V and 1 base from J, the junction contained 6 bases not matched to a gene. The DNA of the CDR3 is TGTGCCAGTGGCGAACAGGGGAGCAATCAGCCCCAGCATTTT. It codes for CASGEQGSNQPQHF.

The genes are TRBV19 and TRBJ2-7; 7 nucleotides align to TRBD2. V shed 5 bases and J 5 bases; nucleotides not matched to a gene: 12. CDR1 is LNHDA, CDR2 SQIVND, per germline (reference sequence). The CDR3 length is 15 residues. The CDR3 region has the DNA TGTGCCAGTAGTCCCACCGGGACCGGGGGGAACGAGCAGTACTTC. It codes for CASSPTGTGGNEQYF.

In DNA form, the CDR3 reads TGCAGCGTTGGGACGGGGGGAGGACAGCCCCAGCATTTT. Translated: CSVGTGGGQPQHF. The chain uses TRBV29-1 and TRBJ1-5; the D gene is possibly TRBD1 (5 bases). Germline assignment: CDR1 SQVTM and CDR2 ANQGSEA. CDR3 length equals 13 residues. V was clipped by 4 bases and J by 7 bases, with 14 bases between them. Looking up the rest from reference TRBV29-1 and TRBJ1-5 gives the full variable domain: SAVISQKPSRDICQRGTSLTIQCQVDSQVTMMFWYRQQPGQSLTLIATANQGSEATYESGFVIDKFPISRPNLTFSTLTVSNMSPEDSSIYLCSVGTGGGQPQHFGDGTRLSIL.

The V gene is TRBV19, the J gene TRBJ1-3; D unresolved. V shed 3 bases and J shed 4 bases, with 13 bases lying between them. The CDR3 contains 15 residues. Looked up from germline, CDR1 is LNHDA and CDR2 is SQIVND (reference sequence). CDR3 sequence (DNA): TGTGCCAGTAGTATCGGGCAGTTTGTCGGAAACACCATATATTTT. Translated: CASSIGQFVGNTIYF.

The CDR3 sequence: CASSSTGLAGNTGELFF. The CDR3 DNA is TGTGCCAGCAGTTCCACGGGACTAGCGGGAAACACCGGGGAGCTGTTTTTT. The chain recombines TRBV28 with TRBJ2-2, with 13 positions matching TRBD2. CDR3 size: 17 residues. The V gene end was trimmed by 4 bases and the J gene end by 2 bases; junction bases not matched to a gene: 4. CDR1 and CDR2 from the germline V gene are MDHEN and SYDVKM.

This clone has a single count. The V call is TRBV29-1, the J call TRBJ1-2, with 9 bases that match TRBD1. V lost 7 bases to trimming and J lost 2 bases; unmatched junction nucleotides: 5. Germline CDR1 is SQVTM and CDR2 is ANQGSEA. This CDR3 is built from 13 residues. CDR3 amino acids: CSARQGVNYGYTF. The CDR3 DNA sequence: TGCAGCGCCCGACAGGGGGTGAACTATGGCTACACCTTC. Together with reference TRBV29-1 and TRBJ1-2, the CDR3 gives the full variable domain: SAVISQKPSRDICQRGTSLTIQCQVDSQVTMMFWYRQQPGQSLTLIATANQGSEATYESGFVIDKFPISRPNLTFSTLTVSNMSPEDSSIYLCSARQGVNYGYTFGSGTRLTVV.